The 27 T cell receptor beta chains listed next were all sequenced from one sample in a study of blood T cell repertoires in COVID-19 (dated by TCRdb to 2018 to 2020). Library preparation used the immunoSEQ multiplex PCR assay. This immuneACCESS table, as held by TCRdb, lists in-frame sequences with V and J called but not all clones. Of the missing ones, under half trace to an unresolved V gene in checked studies; the others have no known cause. Present in this sample are 170,000 or so clones, about 86% of which were seen just once. The ten top clones hold 5.5% to 7% of the sample. Sequenced input: peripheral blood. The receptors stem from a man aged 45 to 65 with active or convalescent COVID-19.

The chain has TRBV25-1 and TRBJ2-5, with 16 bases aligning to TRBD2. The V and J ends lost 5 bases and 7 bases, in that order; junction bases with no gene match: 7. There are 16 residues in the CDR3. CDR1 is MGHDK, CDR2 SYGVNS, per germline. As DNA, the CDR3 is TGTGCCAGCAGTCCCGGGACTAGCGGGGGGGACGTGACCCAGTACTTC. Translated, it gives CASSPGTSGGDVTQYF. Based on the CDR3 plus reference TRBV25-1 and TRBJ2-5, the full variable domain is EADIYQTPRYLVIGTGKKITLECSQTMGHDKMYWYQQDPGMELHLIHYSYGVNSTEKGDLSSESTVSRIRTEHFPLTLESARPSHTSQYLCASSPGTSGGDVTQYFGPGTRLLVL.

The gene calls are TRBV7-2 and TRBJ2-4; 10 positions agree with TRBD2. V lost 5 bases to trimming and J lost 1 base; unmatched junction nucleotides: 8. The CDR3 extends over 17 amino acids. CDR1 and CDR2 from the germline V gene are SGHTA and FQGNSA. As DNA, the CDR3 is TGTGCCAGCAGCATAATAGCGGGGGGCCCGGCCAAAAACATTCAGTACTTC. Translation: CASSIIAGGPAKNIQYF.

This clone was found once. The chain joins TRBV7-3 to TRBJ2-2; D is unresolved. V was shortened by 3 bases and J by 7 bases, with 6 bases between the two germline ends. This CDR3 contains 12 residues. In germline, CDR1 is SGHTA, CDR2 FQGTGA. The CDR3 nucleotides are TGTGCCAGCAGCTTCCGTAGCGGGGAGCTGTTTTTT. Translation: CASSFRSGELFF.

The chain joins TRBV5-1 to TRBJ1-1; 10 nucleotides agree with TRBD1. J gave up 7 bases and V 4 bases, and 10 bases lay outside the gene matches. In germline, CDR1 is SGHRS, CDR2 YFSETQ. CDR3 length equals 15 residues. CDR3: CASSSRQGANLEAFF. In DNA form, the CDR3 reads TGCGCCAGCAGCAGCAGACAGGGGGCGAACCTTGAAGCTTTCTTT.

The gene calls are TRBV9 and TRBJ2-5; TRBD2 agrees at 12 bases. V lost 1 base and J lost 4; bases outside the gene matches: 2. The CDR3 runs 15 residues. Germline lookup yields CDR1 SGDLS and CDR2 YYNGEE. CDR3 sequence (DNA): TGTGCCAGCAGCGTACGACTAGCGGGAGTAGAGACCCAGTACTTC. This encodes CASSVRLAGVETQYF.

The chain recombines TRBV5-5 with TRBJ2-3, with D uncertain. The CDR3 has 15 amino acids. V lost 2 bases and J lost 0, with 10 bases in between. The germline gives CDR1 SGHKS, CDR2 YYEKEE (reference sequence). CDR3 region: CASSLESVSTDTQYF. For the CDR3, the DNA is TGTGCCAGCAGCTTAGAGAGTGTTAGCACAGATACGCAGTATTTT.

The rearrangement links TRBV29-1 to TRBJ1-4; no definite D call. The CDR3 is 11 amino acids. Per germline, CDR1 SQVTM and CDR2 ANQGSEA. V shed 6 bases and J shed 7 bases, with 9 bases lying between them. CDR3: CSVGRGEKLFF. CDR3 nucleotide sequence: TGCAGCGTCGGTAGAGGTGAAAAACTGTTTTTT.

This chain joins TRBV6-5 and TRBJ1-6; TRBD1 matches 7 bases. The germline gives CDR1 MNHEY, CDR2 SVGAGI. The ends lost 0 bases at V and 7 bases at J; junction bases unmatched: 0. The length of the CDR3 is 14 residues. CDR3 in DNA: TGTGCCAGCAGTTACTCACAGGGGAATTCACCCCTCCACTTT. This sequence encodes CASSYSQGNSPLHF.

The V call is TRBV14, the J call TRBJ2-1, with a possible D match to TRBD1 (5 bases). CDR3 length equals 15 residues. Germline V gives CDR1 SGHDN, CDR2 FVKESK. V gave up 2 bases and J gave up 5 bases, with 13 bases separating them. CDR3: CASSQKGLHHNEQFF. Written as DNA, the CDR3 is TGTGCCAGCAGCCAAAAGGGGCTACATCACAATGAGCAGTTCTTC.

In regard to this clone: The same CDR3 arises from other DNA sequences in this sample as well. This chain links TRBV12-3 or TRBV12-4 with TRBJ1-2; tentative D call: TRBD1 (6 bases). Trimming removed 5 bases at V and 5 bases at J, with 9 bases between. This CDR3 comprises 12 residues. The chain's CDR3 is CASSLQGYGYTF. CDR3 sequence (DNA): TGTGCCAGCAGTCTACAGGGATATGGCTACACCTTC.

The CDR3 region is CASSLGGGTQYF. In nucleotides, the CDR3 is TGTGCCAGCAGTTTGGGAGGGGGTACGCAGTATTTT. The chain is built from TRBV12-3 or TRBV12-4 and TRBJ2-3; D possibly corresponds to TRBD2 (7 bases). V shed 3 bases and J shed 8 bases, with 9 bases lying between them. The CDR3 loop spans 12 amino acids.

This clone has only a few counts. The chain recombines TRBV2 with TRBJ1-2, with D maybe TRBD1 (6 bases). Germline lookup yields CDR1 SNHLY and CDR2 FYNNEI. V dropped 3 bases and J dropped 2 bases, with 10 bases sitting between them. This CDR3 contains 14 residues. The CDR3, as DNA: TGTGCCAGCAGTGACCTGGGGGCGAACTATGGCTACACCTTC. Protein sequence: CASSDLGANYGYTF.

CDR3 in amino acids: CASSVGGGPDTQYF. CDR3 DNA: TGTGCCAGCAGCGTAGGTGGGGGCCCAGATACGCAGTATTTT. This sequence joins TRBV9 and TRBJ2-3, with D possibly TRBD1 on 6 matching bases. Looked up from germline, CDR1 is SGDLS and CDR2 is YYNGEE. V dropped 0 bases and J dropped 4 bases, with 9 bases sitting between them. CDR3 length: 14 amino acids.

This sequence joins TRBV14 and TRBJ2-1; D is unresolved. V was shortened by 2 bases and J by 0 bases, with 17 bases between the two germline ends. Germline-derived CDR1 and CDR2 are SGHDN and FVKESK. The CDR3 runs 18 residues. The CDR3 sequence is CASSQLPASGDSYNEQFF. CDR3 nucleotides: TGTGCCAGCAGCCAACTACCCGCGAGTGGTGACTCCTACAATGAGCAGTTCTTC. Combining the CDR3 with reference TRBV14 and TRBJ2-1 gives the whole variable domain EAGVTQFPSHSVIEKGQTVTLRCDPISGHDNLYWYRRVMGKEIKFLLHFVKESKQDESGMPNNRFLAERTGGTYSTLKVQPAELEDSGVYFCASSQLPASGDSYNEQFFGPGTRLTVL.

This chain uses TRBV7-3 with TRBJ1-2, with D maybe TRBD1 (5 bases). The length of the CDR3 is 13 residues. Trimming took 5 bases from V and 8 from J, leaving 15 bases between them. Germline CDR1 is SGHTA and CDR2 is FQGTGA. CDR3 amino acids: CASSPGKGAGYTF. As DNA, the CDR3 is TGTGCCAGCAGCCCCGGTAAAGGGGCCGGCTACACCTTC.

The chain has TRBV25-1 and TRBJ2-1, with a weak D call TRBD1 (6 bases). V was cut by 5 bases and J by 7 bases, with 15 bases left in between. This CDR3 spans 14 amino acids. Per the germline V gene, CDR1 is MGHDK and CDR2 is SYGVNS. This CDR3 is CASSPKYQGNEQFF. The CDR3 DNA reads as TGTGCCAGCAGTCCCAAGTATCAGGGGAATGAGCAGTTCTTC.

This chain connects TRBV30 to TRBJ1-2; TRBD1 agrees at 11 bases. The junction had 5 bases not matched to a gene; V was cut back by 7 bases and J by 7 bases. This CDR3 contains 12 residues. Germline V gene lookup returns CDR1 GTSNPN and CDR2 SVGIG (reference sequence). DNA of the CDR3: TGTGCCTACGGACAGGGGGCGGGTGGCTACACCTTC. It codes for CAYGQGAGGYTF. The full variable domain, with the rest looked up from reference TRBV30 and TRBJ1-2, is SQTIHQWPATLVQPVGSPLSLECTVEGTSNPNLYWYRQAAGRGLQLLFYSVGIGQISSEVPQNLSASRPQDRQFILSSKKLLLSDSGFYLCAYGQGAGGYTFGSGTRLTVV.

This chain connects TRBV5-4 to TRBJ1-1; D is perhaps TRBD1 (5 bases). The V and J ends lost 2 bases and 4 bases respectively, with 12 bases between them. The germline CDR1 and CDR2 sequences are SGHNT and YYREEE (reference sequence). There are 14 residues in the CDR3. The CDR3 sequence is CASSFWGVGTEAFF. The CDR3 DNA reads TGTGCCAGCAGCTTCTGGGGGGTCGGCACTGAAGCTTTCTTT.

The chain links TRBV6-6 to TRBJ2-7; 8 bases agree with TRBD1. V trimming: 5 bases; J trimming: 3 bases; junction bases outside the gene matches: 6. The germline gives CDR1 MNHNY, CDR2 SVGAGI (reference sequence). The CDR3 loop spans 14 amino acids. DNA for the CDR3: TGTGCCAGCAGTACGCAGGGGGCCGACTACGAGCAGTACTTC. Residues: CASSTQGADYEQYF.

This chain links TRBV6-5 with TRBJ1-5; D unresolved. Germline V CDR1 and CDR2: MNHEY, SVGAGI. The CDR3 loop spans 16 amino acids. Trimming took 0 bases from V and 1 from J, leaving 10 bases between them. CDR3 loop: CASSYSSIGSNQPQHF. CDR3 nucleotides: TGTGCCAGCAGTTACTCGAGTATCGGGAGCAATCAGCCCCAGCATTTT.

The chain links TRBV7-2 to TRBJ2-1; no definite D call. CDR3 length: 15 residues. V lost 1 base and J lost 6, with 13 bases in between. Germline lookup yields CDR1 SGHTA and CDR2 FQGNSA. CDR3 sequence reads: CASSLDRSLPNEQFF. In DNA form, the CDR3 reads TGTGCCAGCAGCTTAGATCGCAGTCTCCCCAATGAGCAGTTCTTC.

This clone was found a few times. The chain combines TRBV24-1 with TRBJ2-3, with 8 positions matching TRBD1. This CDR3 contains 17 residues. The junction had 10 bases not matched to a gene; V was cut back by 4 bases and J by 2 bases. CDR1 is KGHDR, CDR2 SFDVKD, per germline. CDR3 DNA sequence: TGTGCCACCAGTGAACCTCGGACAGGGCGAATCACAGATACGCAGTATTTT. Translated, it gives CATSEPRTGRITDTQYF.

This chain links TRBV11-1 with TRBJ1-1, with a tentative D call TRBD1 (5 bases). Germline assignment: CDR1 SGHAT and CDR2 FQDESV (reference sequence). The CDR3 covers 16 residues. The germline V and J ends were trimmed by 5 bases and 0 bases, with 16 bases remaining between them. The chain's CDR3 is CASSPGGGKMNTEAFF. CDR3 nucleotide sequence: TGTGCCAGCAGCCCCGGGGGAGGGAAGATGAACACTGAAGCTTTCTTT.

This chain's CDR3 is CASSSGQGAQEQYF. CDR3 DNA sequence: TGTGCCAGCAGTTCTGGACAGGGAGCACAGGAGCAGTACTTC. The genes are TRBV6-2 or TRBV6-3 and TRBJ2-7; the match to TRBD1 covers 8 bases. Germline CDR1 and CDR2: MNHEY and SVGEGT. CDR3 length equals 14 residues. V shed 4 bases and J 7 bases; nucleotides not matched to a gene: 9.

The chain links TRBV19 to TRBJ1-5; D is undetermined. Germline lookup yields CDR1 LNHDA and CDR2 SQIVND (reference sequence). Trimming shortened V by 0 bases and J by 3 bases, and 9 bases separated the two germline ends. The CDR3 sequence is 15 residues long. The CDR3 DNA is TGTGCCAGTAGTATAGAGGGCTTATCCAATCAGCCCCAGCATTTT. It translates to CASSIEGLSNQPQHF.

The DNA for the CDR3 is TGTGCCAGCAGTCAAACTAGCGGGAGTACAGATACGCAGTATTTT. This codes for CASSQTSGSTDTQYF. The rearrangement links TRBV9 to TRBJ2-3; 11 bases align to TRBD2. CDR1 is SGDLS and CDR2 is YYNGEE in the germline V gene. The CDR3 loop spans 15 amino acids. V lost 5 bases to trimming and J lost 3 bases; unmatched junction nucleotides: 5.

The chain employs TRBV7-2 and TRBJ1-4; 7 bases fit TRBD1. J lost 7 bases, V lost 6 bases, and 11 bases had no gene match. The CDR3 totals 15 residues. Germline CDR1 SGHTA, CDR2 FQGNSA. The DNA for the CDR3 is TGTGCCAGCAGGCTCCGACAGGGTAGTACTGAAAAACTGTTTTTT. Translation gives CASRLRQGSTEKLFF.